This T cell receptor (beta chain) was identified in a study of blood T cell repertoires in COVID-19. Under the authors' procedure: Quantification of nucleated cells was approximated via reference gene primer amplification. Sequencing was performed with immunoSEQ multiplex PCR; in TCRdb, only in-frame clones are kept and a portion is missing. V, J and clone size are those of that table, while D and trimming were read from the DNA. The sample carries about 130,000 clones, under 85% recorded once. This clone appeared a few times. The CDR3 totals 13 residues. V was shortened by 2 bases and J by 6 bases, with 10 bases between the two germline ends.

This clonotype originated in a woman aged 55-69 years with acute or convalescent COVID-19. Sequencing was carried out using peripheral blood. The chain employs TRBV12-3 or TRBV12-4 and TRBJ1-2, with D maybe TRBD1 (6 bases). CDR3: CASSLTGKHGYTF. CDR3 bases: TGTGCCAGCAGTTTAACAGGGAAGCATGGCTACACCTTC.